Each of the 27 T cell receptor beta chains below was sequenced from the same sample in a study of blood T cells in healthy people across ages. For the second PCR, which ran for 7 to 11 cycles, a sample-barcoded 5' primer and a J-beta primer mix were used. Each CDR3 protein gets one entry after TCRdb re-called the 5' RACE reads with MiXCR. The sample contains about 1.5 million distinct CDR3 sequences, 40% to 45% of which appear only once. The source material was blood. These receptors were obtained from a woman under 30 in good health.

A few counts support this clonotype. This sequence joins TRBV6-2 or TRBV6-3 and TRBJ1-5; D gene uncertain. The V and J ends lost 3 bases and 3 bases respectively, with 12 bases between them. The CDR3 is 15 amino acids. CDR1 MNHEY and CDR2 SVGEGT come from the germline V gene. The CDR3 DNA sequence: TGTGCCAGCAGTTATAGGCAGAAGAACAATCAGCCCCAGCATTTT. Translating it yields CASSYRQKNNQPQHF.

This clonotype has a count of ten or more. CDR3: CASSYSGPNNEQFF. In DNA form, the CDR3 reads TGTGCCAGCAGTTACTCCGGACCCAACAATGAGCAGTTCTTC. The chain carries TRBV6-5 and TRBJ2-1; no firm D call. CDR1 is MNHEY, CDR2 SVGAGI, per germline. The CDR3 length is 14 residues. Deletions cut 0 bases from V and 5 bases from J, with 8 bases between.

The chain is built from TRBV12-3 or TRBV12-4 and TRBJ2-1; either TRBD1 or TRBD2 may fit D (7 bases each). The end of the DNA aligns better with TRBJ2-7, so the J call may be wrong. CDR3 length: 15 amino acids. CDR3 nucleotide sequence: TGTGCCAGCACAGGGGGGGGAAACTCCTACAATGAGCAGTACTTC. Translated, it gives CASTGGGNSYNEQYF.

The rearrangement uses TRBV20-1 and TRBJ1-1; 7 bases align to TRBD1. Germline values: CDR1 DFQATT, CDR2 SNEGSKA (reference sequence). This CDR3 is built from 15 residues. The J segment lost 8 bases and the V segment lost 2 bases, leaving 14 bases of the junction unmatched. CDR3 DNA sequence: TGCAGTGCTAGAAGAGGACAGGCTCCTTCAGAGGAAGCTTTCTTT. This translates into CSARRGQAPSEEAFF.

J is TRBJ1-1 and V is TRBV18, with D unclear. The CDR3 is 13 residues long. Germline CDR1 reads KGHSH; CDR2 reads LQKENI. V was cut by 2 bases and J by 2 bases, with 6 bases left in between. CDR3 loop: CASSPKENTEAFF. The CDR3 DNA reads TGTGCCAGCTCACCAAAAGAAAACACTGAAGCTTTCTTT.

This sequence joins TRBV20-1 and TRBJ2-1, with 7 bases aligning to TRBD2. The CDR3 extends over 13 amino acids. The germline V gene has CDR1 DFQATT and CDR2 SNEGSKA (reference sequence). Here the CDR3 DNA reads TGCAGCGCAGGAGTAGCGGGTTACAATGAGCAGTTCTTC. Its translation: CSAGVAGYNEQFF.

The rearrangement links TRBV29-1 to TRBJ2-3; D remains ambiguous. Germline lookup yields CDR1 SQVTM and CDR2 ANQGSEA. The CDR3 is 17 amino acids. V was shortened by 1 base and J by 0 bases, with 17 bases between the two germline ends. The CDR3 spells CSVEVGDPTESTDTQYF. The CDR3 DNA is TGCAGCGTTGAAGTGGGTGACCCCACCGAAAGCACAGATACGCAGTATTTT.

The chain is built from TRBV9 and TRBJ2-7, with D hard to call. The CDR3 runs 12 residues. The germline gives CDR1 SGDLS, CDR2 YYNGEE. Trimming stripped 3 bases from V and 7 bases from J, with 11 bases between. This CDR3 reads CASSAESDEQYF. For the CDR3, the DNA is TGTGCCAGCAGCGCAGAGTCGGATGAGCAGTACTTC.

This clonotype was observed a handful of times. The chain is built from TRBV25-1 and TRBJ2-1; either TRBD1 or TRBD2 may supply D (5 bases each). Trimming pared 8 bases from V and 0 bases from J, leaving 11 bases between. CDR1 and CDR2 (germline): MGHDK, SYGVNS. The CDR3 loop spans 14 amino acids. The CDR3 DNA sequence: TGTGCCAGCCGTCCCGGGGCCTCCTACAATGAGCAGTTCTTC. Translation gives CASRPGASYNEQFF.

This clonotype has ten or more counts. The rearrangement joins TRBV29-1 to TRBJ2-7; 7 nucleotides align to TRBD1. Germline V lookup: CDR1 SQVTM, CDR2 ANQGSEA. The V and J ends lost 1 base and 4 bases, in that order; junction bases with no gene match: 4. This CDR3 is built from 13 residues. The CDR3 sequence is CSVEARQGYEQYF. CDR3 bases: TGCAGCGTTGAAGCAAGACAGGGATACGAGCAGTACTTC.

This clonotype has just a few counts. The chain couples TRBV10-3 to TRBJ1-3; a possible D gene is TRBD1 (6 bases). Trimming took 6 bases from V and 3 from J, leaving 9 bases between them. The CDR3 runs 13 residues. CDR1 and CDR2 from the germline V gene are ENHRY and SYGVKD. The CDR3 bases are TGTGCCATCAGCCGGACAGTTGGAAACACCATATATTTT. Amino acid sequence: CAISRTVGNTIYF.

The chain employs TRBV14 and TRBJ1-6; TRBD1 aligns across 7 bases. CDR1 is SGHDN and CDR2 is FVKESK in the germline V gene. The CDR3 runs to 17 residues. Losses at the gene ends were 0 bases for V and 10 bases for J; bases not matched to a gene: 12. DNA for the CDR3: TGTGCCAGCAGCCAAGAAAAGGTCGGGACAGTGGCCTCACCCCTCCACTTT. It encodes CASSQEKVGTVASPLHF.

The chain links TRBV12-3 or TRBV12-4 to TRBJ2-3, with D perhaps TRBD2 (5 bases). V lost 2 bases and J lost 2, with 8 bases in between. This CDR3 has 14 amino acids. The CDR3 nucleotides read TGTGCCAGCAGTTTACGGAGGCTCACAGATACGCAGTATTTT. The encoded protein is CASSLRRLTDTQYF.

V gene TRBV28 combines with J gene TRBJ2-5; 7 bases agree with TRBD2. The germline CDR1 and CDR2 sequences are MDHEN and SYDVKM. This CDR3 contains 17 residues. J was trimmed by 11 bases and V by 9 bases; bases with no gene match: 27. The CDR3 loop reads CASLRGAMREGRNEQYF. Written as DNA, the CDR3 is TGTGCCAGTCTACGGGGAGCCATGAGGGAGGGCAGAAATGAGCAGTACTTC. Together with reference TRBV28 and TRBJ2-5, the CDR3 gives the full variable domain: DVKVTQSSRYLVKRTGEKVFLECVQDMDHENMFWYRQDPGLGLRLIYFSYDVKMKEKGDIPEGYSVSREKKERFSLILESASTNQTSMYLCASLRGAMREGRNEQYFGPGTRLLVL.

This clonotype was detected only a few times. The V gene is TRBV5-5, the J gene TRBJ1-2; no clear D gene. The germline CDR1 and CDR2 sequences are SGHKS and YYEKEE (reference sequence). CDR3 size: 16 residues. V lost 1 base and J 7 bases, leaving 20 bases between the germline ends. CDR3 in DNA: TGTGCCAGCAGCTTGTGGTCCGAGACCCAACACGGTGGCTACACCTTC. Translated, it gives CASSLWSETQHGGYTF. Drawing the rest from reference TRBV5-5 and TRBJ1-2, the complete variable domain is DAGVTQSPTHLIKTRGQQVTLRCSPISGHKSVSWYQQVLGQGPQFIFQYYEKEERGRGNFPDRFSARQFPNYSSELNVNALLLGDSALYLCASSLWSETQHGGYTFGSGTRLTVV.

V usage is TRBV21-1 and J usage is TRBJ2-2; TRBD1, the D gene given by the table, was not confirmed from the DNA. TRBV21-1 is a known pseudogene. The CDR3 extends over 15 amino acids. The CDR3 DNA reads as TGTGCCAGCGGCCTTAGATTTGGGGCCACCGGGGAGCTGTTTTTT. Amino acids: CASGLRFGATGELFF.

The V call is TRBV6-1, the J call TRBJ2-2, with 8 bases aligning to TRBD1. The CDR3 spans 14 residues. The germline CDR1 and CDR2 sequences are MNHNS and SASEGT. With V trimmed by 7 bases and J by 6 bases, 7 bases remained unmatched. CDR3 amino acids: CASTGQGWSGELFF. DNA for the CDR3: TGTGCCAGCACTGGACAGGGATGGTCCGGGGAGCTGTTTTTT.

This chain connects TRBV6-2 or TRBV6-3 to TRBJ2-7; TRBD2 aligns across 10 bases. The CDR3 runs to 16 residues. Trimming at V came to 5 bases and at J to 5 bases, leaving 12 bases not matched to a gene. The germline CDR1 and CDR2 sequences are MNHEY and SVGEGT. The CDR3 is CASSPTGLAEGDEQYF. The CDR3 DNA reads TGTGCCAGCAGTCCTACCGGACTAGCGGAGGGGGACGAGCAGTACTTC.

This clonotype has a handful of counts. The chain combines TRBV12-3 or TRBV12-4 with TRBJ1-2; no firm D call. Trimming removed 5 bases from V and 7 bases from J, with 11 bases in between. This CDR3 has 12 residues. CDR3 residues: CASSKAHAGYTF. CDR3 in DNA: TGTGCCAGCAGTAAGGCGCATGCTGGCTACACCTTC.

The J gene is TRBJ2-4, the V gene TRBV5-1; D may correspond to TRBD1 or TRBD2 (5 bases each). The J call may be in error: the DNA end matches TRBJ2-7 better. The CDR3 spans 15 residues. Germline CDR1 is SGHRS and CDR2 is YFSETQ. CDR3 in amino acids: CASSLLDTAGHEQYF. CDR3 bases: TGCGCCAGCAGCTTGTTGGACACGGCGGGCCACGAGCAGTACTTC.

The V gene is TRBV2, the J gene TRBJ2-1; 9 nucleotides line up with TRBD2. V lost 6 bases, J lost 0 bases, and 6 bases stayed unmatched. The CDR3 has 16 residues. Germline values: CDR1 SNHLY, CDR2 FYNNEI. DNA of the CDR3: TGTGCCAGCAGCCTAGCGGGATGGAGCTCCTACAATGAGCAGTTCTTC. Encoded protein: CASSLAGWSSYNEQFF.

This sequence joins TRBV28 and TRBJ1-5; 7 bases are shared with TRBD1. Trimming at V came to 5 bases and at J to 5 bases, leaving 9 bases not matched to a gene. This CDR3 contains 15 residues. Germline lookup yields CDR1 MDHEN and CDR2 SYDVKM. As DNA, the CDR3 is TGTGCCAGCAGTCCCCGACAGGGATCACATCAGCCCCAGCATTTT. Translated, it gives CASSPRQGSHQPQHF.

V is TRBV11-2 and J is TRBJ2-1; 7 bases map to TRBD1. Germline V gives CDR1 SGHAT, CDR2 FQNNGV. V lost 1 base to trimming and J lost 8 bases; unmatched junction nucleotides: 8. This CDR3 comprises 15 residues. CDR3 sequence (DNA): TGTGCCAGCAGCTTAGGTGGACAGGCGACGGATGAGCAGTTCTTC. Translating it yields CASSLGGQATDEQFF.

This sequence joins TRBV5-1 and TRBJ2-3; TRBD2 aligns across 13 bases. Germline CDR1 reads SGHRS; CDR2 reads YFSETQ. V lost 1 base and J lost 7; bases outside the gene matches: 3. This CDR3 has 15 residues. The DNA for the CDR3 is TGCGCCAGCAGCTTGACTAGCGGGGGGGACTATACGCAGTATTTT. Translated, it gives CASSLTSGGDYTQYF. Full variable domain (outside the CDR3, taken from reference TRBV5-1 and TRBJ2-3): KAGVTQTPRYLIKTRGQQVTLSCSPISGHRSVSWYQQTPGQGLQFLFEYFSETQRNKGNFPGRFSGRQFSNSRSEMNVSTLELGDSALYLCASSLTSGGDYTQYFGPGTRLTVL.

This clonotype was found a few times. V and J are TRBV7-2 and TRBJ1-5, with D unresolved. The germline V gene encodes CDR1 SGHTA and CDR2 FQGNSA. The CDR3 length is 15 residues. Trimming shortened V by 6 bases and J by 1 base, and 13 bases separated the two germline ends. CDR3 in amino acids: CASSSDKLSNQPQHF. DNA for the CDR3: TGTGCCAGCAGTTCCGATAAGCTCAGCAATCAGCCCCAGCATTTT.

The chain links TRBV27 to TRBJ2-3; tentatively, D is TRBD1 (5 bases). Germline V gives CDR1 MNHEY, CDR2 SMNVEV (reference sequence). This CDR3 is built from 14 residues. V was pared by 7 bases and J by 14 bases, with 25 bases between. CDR3 amino acids: CASNPPSGHRTVYF. CDR3 in DNA: TGTGCCAGCAATCCCCCCTCAGGGCACAGAACGGTGTATTTT.

This chain joins TRBV29-1 and TRBJ2-3; 10 bases agree with TRBD1. The V gene's germline CDR1 is SQVTM and CDR2 ANQGSEA. J gave up 0 bases and V 7 bases, and 4 bases lay outside the gene matches. CDR3 length equals 14 residues. The CDR3 protein is CSGMTGGSTDTQYF. The CDR3 DNA is TGCAGCGGGATGACAGGGGGCAGCACAGATACGCAGTATTTT.